This entry lists 23 T cell receptor beta chains sequenced from one sample in a study of identical twins (dated by TCRdb to 2016 to 2017). The method was 5' RACE. Sequenced on an Illumina HiSeq 2000. The raw public data were reprocessed by TCRdb itself: fastp quality trimming at Q25, MiXCR clonotype calling, in-frame beta chains only. Each record represents a unique CDR3 protein, reported with the most common genes and DNA among its rows. The sample table shows approximately 680,000 distinct CDR3 sequences, and roughly 7.2% are seen once. The top ten clones comprise about 1.6% of the sample. These same data were also listed under a study on yellow fever vaccine responses in identical twins.

The sample was PBMCs. Every receptor here comes from a woman aged 18-30 years in good health.

This clonotype was observed a handful of times. The rearrangement joins TRBV28 to TRBJ1-2; unclear D gene. Germline V gene sequence: CDR1 MDHEN, CDR2 SYDVKM. V lost 4 bases, J lost 4 bases, and 7 bases lay in between. This CDR3 region has 12 residues. CDR3 protein: CASSWGRYGYTF. The CDR3 DNA reads as TGTGCCAGCAGTTGGGGTCGCTATGGCTACACCTTC.

The chain carries TRBV21-1 and TRBJ2-6. TRBV21-1 is assigned pseudogene status. This CDR3 spans 16 amino acids. CDR3 region: CASSKYPHSGANVLTF. As DNA, the CDR3 is TGTGCCAGCAGCAAATATCCCCACTCTGGGGCCAACGTCCTGACTTTC.

This clonotype appeared many times. The genes are TRBV20-1 and TRBJ2-5, with 9 positions matching TRBD2. Germline V gives CDR1 DFQATT, CDR2 SNEGSKA (reference sequence). The trim removed 5 bases at V and 5 bases at J, leaving 9 bases unmatched. The CDR3 covers 14 residues. CDR3 coding DNA: TGCAGTGCTCCACCGGGACTAGCTGGTGAGACCCAGTACTTC. Encoded protein: CSAPPGLAGETQYF.

This clonotype was counted ten times or more. The rearrangement links TRBV20-1 to TRBJ2-1; TRBD2 matches at 7 bases. The junction had 12 bases not matched to a gene; V was cut back by 3 bases and J by 7 bases. The V gene's germline CDR1 is DFQATT and CDR2 SNEGSKA (reference sequence). The length of the CDR3 is 15 residues. The DNA of the CDR3 is TGCAGTGCTAGGCGAGCGGGACTCGCTTGGAATGAGCAGTTCTTC. Amino acid sequence: CSARRAGLAWNEQFF.

The chain carries TRBV5-5 and TRBJ2-7; 11 positions agree with TRBD2. The CDR3 covers 18 residues. Germline lookup yields CDR1 SGHKS and CDR2 YYEKEE (reference sequence). V lost 0 bases to trimming and J lost 2 bases; unmatched junction nucleotides: 10. CDR3 sequence reads: CASSLVALAGGSAYEQYV. CDR3 DNA sequence: TGTGCCAGCAGCTTGGTCGCCCTAGCGGGGGGATCTGCCTACGAGCAGTACGTC.

This clonotype was counted a few times. CDR3 bases: TGTGCCAGCAGCCTCGGACTAGCGGGACACACAGATACGCAGTATTTT. It encodes CASSLGLAGHTDTQYF. The V call is TRBV5-6, the J call TRBJ2-3; 12 nucleotides match TRBD2. Germline V CDR1 and CDR2: SGHDT, YYEEEE. This CDR3 has 16 amino acids. V gave up 4 bases and J gave up 2 bases; unmatched junction bases: 5.

This clonotype was recorded many times. J is TRBJ2-3 and V is TRBV20-1; D ambiguous. Germline V gives CDR1 DFQATT, CDR2 SNEGSKA (reference sequence). V was pared by 4 bases and J by 3 bases, with 11 bases between. The CDR3 is 13 residues long. CDR3 DNA sequence: TGCAGTGCTATGGCCGAACCTACAGATACGCAGTATTTT. Residues: CSAMAEPTDTQYF.

This chain uses TRBV3-1 with TRBJ2-1; D gene ambiguous. Germline V gene lookup returns CDR1 LGHDT and CDR2 YNNKEL (reference sequence). Trimming left V 1 base short and J 8 bases short, with 9 bases between. The CDR3 is made up of 13 amino acids. The CDR3 is CASSQGLGYEQFF. The CDR3 nucleotides read TGTGCCAGCAGCCAAGGATTAGGATATGAGCAGTTCTTC.

This sequence joins TRBV20-1 and TRBJ2-7; TRBD2 matches at 7 bases. The CDR3 has 14 residues. With 4 bases clipped from V and 4 bases from J, the junction kept 10 bases outside the gene matches. Germline V gene data show CDR1 as DFQATT and CDR2 as SNEGSKA (reference sequence). In nucleotides, the CDR3 is TGCAGTGCTAAAATACAGAATAGCGGGTACGAGCAGTACTTC. Its protein is CSAKIQNSGYEQYF.

This clonotype has only a few counts. This chain links TRBV15 with TRBJ2-3, with D perhaps TRBD2 (5 bases). The V and J ends lost 5 bases and 1 base respectively, with 13 bases between them. Germline loops: CDR1 LNHNV, CDR2 YYDKDF (reference sequence). The CDR3 sequence is 15 residues long. The CDR3 DNA sequence: TGTGCCACCAGCGACCTAACCGGGGGCACAGATACGCAGTATTTT. This encodes CATSDLTGGTDTQYF.

This clonotype has ten or more counts. This rearrangement joins TRBV20-1 to TRBJ2-2, with D possibly called TRBD1 or TRBD2 (5 bases each). V dropped 1 base and J dropped 8 bases, with 11 bases sitting between them. Germline-derived CDR1 and CDR2 are DFQATT and SNEGSKA (reference sequence). The CDR3 extends over 13 amino acids. The CDR3 spells CSARVQGEGELFF. The CDR3, as DNA: TGCAGTGCTAGAGTTCAGGGAGAAGGGGAGCTGTTTTTT.

Ten or more counts support this clonotype. CDR3: CATSDLVGQGLETQYF. The CDR3 DNA sequence: TGTGCCACCAGTGATTTGGTTGGACAGGGGTTGGAGACCCAGTACTTC. The V gene is TRBV24-1, the J gene TRBJ2-5, with 9 nucleotides matching TRBD1. The V segment lost 0 bases and the J segment 5 bases; nucleotides outside the gene matches: 6. From germline, CDR1 is KGHDR and CDR2 SFDVKD. This CDR3 spans 16 amino acids.

In this sample, this clonotype turned up a few times. This chain links TRBV20-1 with TRBJ2-7, with D perhaps TRBD1 (6 bases). CDR1 DFQATT and CDR2 SNEGSKA come from the germline V gene (reference sequence). The CDR3 length is 15 residues. Trimming left V 2 bases short and J 2 bases short, with 16 bases between. The CDR3 DNA is TGCAGTGCTAGAAGCTACCTCCGGGACACCTACGAGCAGTACTTC. Translated, it gives CSARSYLRDTYEQYF.

The rearrangement joins TRBV20-1 to TRBJ2-1; 10 bases align to TRBD2. Germline CDR1 DFQATT, CDR2 SNEGSKA (reference sequence). CDR3 length: 15 amino acids. Germline trimming cut 4 bases from V and 6 bases from J; bases unmatched to any gene: 9. The CDR3 spells CSATLSGGRGNEQFF. DNA of the CDR3: TGCAGTGCTACCCTTAGCGGGGGGCGGGGCAATGAGCAGTTCTTC.

This clonotype was found a few times. The V call is TRBV27, the J call TRBJ1-2; the D gene is possibly TRBD1 (5 bases). The germline V and J ends were trimmed by 6 bases and 2 bases, with 13 bases remaining between them. Germline V gene sequence: CDR1 MNHEY, CDR2 SMNVEV (reference sequence). The CDR3 runs to 14 residues. CDR3 region: CASSRDGTNYGYTF. CDR3 bases: TGTGCCAGCAGCCGGGACGGGACGAACTATGGCTACACCTTC.

This clonotype was observed a few times. V usage is TRBV5-1 and J usage is TRBJ2-2; D gene unclear. Germline loops: CDR1 SGHRS, CDR2 YFSETQ. The CDR3 length is 14 residues. The ends were cut back, 4 bases at V and 1 base at J, with 8 bases in the middle. The CDR3 region is CASSKTVNTGELFF. DNA for the CDR3: TGCGCCAGCAGCAAAACAGTGAACACCGGGGAGCTGTTTTTT.

V is TRBV14 and J is TRBJ2-5; 10 bases are shared with TRBD1. Unmatched junction bases numbered 7, after V lost 8 bases and J lost 4 bases. The CDR3 is 14 residues long. From germline, CDR1 is SGHDN and CDR2 FVKESK. The chain's CDR3 is CASGRQGASETQYF. Written as DNA, the CDR3 is TGTGCCAGCGGGAGACAGGGGGCGTCAGAGACCCAGTACTTC.

In this sample, this clonotype turned up a few times. V and J are TRBV14 and TRBJ2-2; D uncertain. Deletions cut 4 bases from V and 3 bases from J, with 18 bases between. In germline, CDR1 is SGHDN, CDR2 FVKESK. The CDR3 covers 17 residues. The DNA of the CDR3 is TGTGCCAGCAGCCCCCCCGGTGGCCGGATTTACACCGGGGAGCTGTTTTTT. Its translation is CASSPPGGRIYTGELFF.

The sample holds many counts of this clonotype. The chain combines TRBV4-2 with TRBJ1-4; tentatively, D is TRBD1 (6 bases). The CDR3 extends over 18 amino acids. Trimming left V 4 bases short and J 5 bases short, with 23 bases between. CDR1 and CDR2 from the germline V gene are LGHNA and YNFKEQ. The CDR3 DNA follows: TGTGCCAGCAGCCCTAGACCCGAAGGGGGGCCTTCGAATGAAAAACTGTTTTTT. This encodes CASSPRPEGGPSNEKLFF.

This clonotype has at least ten counts. This sequence joins TRBV12-3 or TRBV12-4 and TRBJ1-5; 8 bases map to TRBD1. Trimming removed 2 bases from V and 1 base from J; junction bases left unmatched: 1. There are 15 residues in the CDR3. The CDR3 is CASSLTGGSNQPQHF. The CDR3 nucleotides are TGTGCCAGCAGTTTAACAGGGGGAAGCAATCAGCCCCAGCATTTT.

This clonotype was seen many times. The genes are TRBV9 and TRBJ1-1; D remains unclear. This CDR3 has 13 amino acids. Germline V gives CDR1 SGDLS, CDR2 YYNGEE. The V and J ends lost 6 bases and 6 bases respectively, with 15 bases between them. The CDR3 region is CASNNGVRAEAFF. The CDR3 DNA sequence: TGTGCCAGCAACAATGGAGTTCGTGCTGAAGCTTTCTTT.

J is TRBJ2-7 and V is TRBV5-5; 12 bases agree with TRBD2. J lost 6 bases, V lost 1 base, and 8 bases had no gene match. The CDR3 spans 16 residues. CDR1 is SGHKS, CDR2 YYEKEE, per germline (reference sequence). The chain's CDR3 is CASSLWSSGRALEQYF. The CDR3 DNA reads TGTGCCAGCAGCTTGTGGTCTAGCGGGAGGGCCCTCGAGCAGTACTTC.

A few counts support this clonotype. The rearrangement links TRBV5-1 to TRBJ2-5; the match to TRBD2 covers 8 bases. The CDR3 has 19 residues. The V and J ends lost 4 bases and 5 bases, in that order; junction bases with no gene match: 22. Per the germline V gene, CDR1 is SGHRS and CDR2 is YFSETQ. The CDR3 DNA reads TGCGCCAGCAGCCCCAACACAACTAGCGGAGCTGACGTCCAGGAGACCCAGTACTTC. It codes for CASSPNTTSGADVQETQYF. The entire variable domain, with the rest obtained from reference TRBV5-1 and TRBJ2-5, is as follows: KAGVTQTPRYLIKTRGQQVTLSCSPISGHRSVSWYQQTPGQGLQFLFEYFSETQRNKGNFPGRFSGRQFSNSRSEMNVSTLELGDSALYLCASSPNTTSGADVQETQYFGPGTRLLVL.